One and the same sample provided the 10 T cell receptor beta chains below, sequenced in a study of CD8+CD57+ T cells in acquired aplastic anemia. It was patients with CD8+CD57+ cell expansion by flow cytometry who were chosen for sequencing. CDR3 and TCR beta VDJ profiling relied on genomic DNA as the template. TCRdb reprocessed the reads with MiXCR, giving one entry per CDR3 protein. The sample carries 250,000 or so distinct CDR3 sequences, approximately 45% recorded once. The sequenced sample consisted of sorted CD4+, CD8+, or CD8+CD57+ T cells (not recorded which) from PBMCs. Receptors were obtained from a human donor with aplastic anemia.

At least ten counts were recorded for this clonotype. DNA for the CDR3: TGTGCCAGCAGTCCGTCGGGCACAGGGGGGTACTTC. It codes for CASSPSGTGGYF. V is TRBV12-3 or TRBV12-4 and J is TRBJ2-7, with 8 nucleotides matching TRBD1. The CDR3 runs to 12 residues. Trimming took 5 bases from V and 12 from J; bases not matched to a gene: 9.

This clonotype has at least ten counts. CDR3 bases: TGTGCCAGCAGCCTTAGCGGGATTACCGGGGAGCTGTTTTTT. As protein: CASSLSGITGELFF. The chain joins TRBV7-9 to TRBJ2-2, with 8 bases matching TRBD2. Germline trimming cut 5 bases from V and 5 bases from J; bases unmatched to any gene: 4. Germline values: CDR1 SEHNR, CDR2 FQNEAQ (reference sequence). The CDR3 is 14 amino acids.

The chain combines TRBV7-9 with TRBJ2-1, with 7 bases fitting TRBD2. CDR1 SEHNR and CDR2 FQNEAQ come from the germline V gene (reference sequence). The ends lost 2 bases at V and 3 bases at J; junction bases unmatched: 22. CDR3 length: 21 residues. The CDR3 DNA reads as TGTGCCAGCAGCTTACACCCGAGAGCGGGGACCTGGCGGGACTTCTACAATGAGCAGTTCTTC. It encodes CASSLHPRAGTWRDFYNEQFF.

The gene calls are TRBV15 and TRBJ2-1; unclear D gene. CDR1 is LNHNV and CDR2 is YYDKDF in the germline V gene (reference sequence). Trimming removed 5 bases at V and 0 bases at J, with 8 bases between. The CDR3 sequence is 14 residues long. Here the CDR3 reads CATSPSRSYNEQFF. The CDR3 DNA reads TGTGCCACCAGCCCCTCCCGCTCCTACAATGAGCAGTTCTTC.

In nucleotides, the CDR3 is TGTGCCAGCAGCTTAAGGGCAGTTGAATCACCCCTCCACTTT. This codes for CASSLRAVESPLHF. The chain employs TRBV7-8 and TRBJ1-6; the D is unclear. From germline, CDR1 is SGHVS and CDR2 FQNEAQ. Trimming left V 2 bases short and J 10 bases short, with 12 bases between. The CDR3 extends over 14 amino acids.

The chain combines TRBV25-1 with TRBJ2-1; D remains unclear. With the DNA end fitting TRBJ2-7 better, the J assignment may be wrong. Germline V gene sequence: CDR1 MGHDK, CDR2 SYGVNS. CDR3 length equals 14 residues. The CDR3 bases are TGTGCCAGCTCCCGATCGAGCTCCTACAATGAGCAGTACTTC. It codes for CASSRSSSYNEQYF.

Ten or more counts support this clonotype. The V gene is TRBV2, the J gene TRBJ2-1, with 8 bases lining up with TRBD2. V was clipped by 4 bases and J by 0 bases; unmatched bases: 11. Germline loops: CDR1 SNHLY, CDR2 FYNNEI. The CDR3 totals 18 residues. CDR3: CASSVDTSGASSYNEQFF. CDR3 nucleotide sequence: TGTGCCAGCAGTGTTGACACTAGCGGAGCGAGCTCCTACAATGAGCAGTTCTTC.

This clonotype occurred many times. This chain links TRBV2 with TRBJ2-1; perhaps TRBD2 as D (5 bases). From germline, CDR1 is SNHLY and CDR2 FYNNEI. CDR3 length equals 12 residues. V lost 10 bases and J lost 3, with 10 bases in between. This CDR3 is CATPRDYNEQFF. The CDR3 nucleotides read TGTGCCACCCCGAGGGACTACAATGAGCAGTTCTTC.

This clonotype was seen at least ten times. The chain is built from TRBV12-3 or TRBV12-4 and TRBJ2-1; D is possibly TRBD2 (6 bases). The CDR3 sequence is 15 residues long. V lost 3 bases and J 1 base, leaving 10 bases between the germline ends. The CDR3 region has the DNA TGTGCCAGCAGTTTTCTTAGCGGATCCTACAATGAGCAGTTCTTC. Translated, it gives CASSFLSGSYNEQFF.

This clonotype has more than one count but fewer than ten. The chain is built from TRBV5-1 and TRBJ2-3; 7 nucleotides align to TRBD1. Germline loops: CDR1 SGHRS, CDR2 YFSETQ. With V trimmed by 2 bases and J by 2 bases, 5 bases remained unmatched. The CDR3 runs to 15 residues. The CDR3, as DNA: TGCGCCAGCAGCTTAGGGACAGCGAACACAGATACGCAGTATTTT. It codes for CASSLGTANTDTQYF.